One and the same sample provided the 25 T cell receptor beta chains below, sequenced in a study of cytomegalovirus exposure and HLA in healthy donors. PCR involved 60 Vbeta and 13 Jbeta primers. Measured with immunoSEQ multiplex PCR; TCRdb has only the in-frame clones, and not every one. Here the sample spans under 200,000 clones, roughly 80% being singletons. The sample taken for sequencing was PBMCs. The receptors shown here come from a male donor in good health and CMV-seropositive.

The CDR3, as DNA: TGCGCCAGCAGCCCCCGGGTAGGCACAGATACGCAGTATTTT. Translating gives CASSPRVGTDTQYF. V and J are TRBV5-1 and TRBJ2-3; D remains ambiguous. The CDR3 totals 14 residues. The germline V gene has CDR1 SGHRS and CDR2 YFSETQ. Trimming took 4 bases from V and 1 from J, leaving 10 bases between them.

The chain couples TRBV11-2 to TRBJ1-6; D remains ambiguous. In germline, CDR1 is SGHAT, CDR2 FQNNGV. The V and J ends lost 3 bases and 8 bases respectively, with 5 bases between them. This CDR3 contains 12 residues. As DNA, the CDR3 is TGTGCCAGCAGCTTGCCGGATTCACCCCTCCACTTT. It specifies CASSLPDSPLHF. The full variable domain, rest sourced from reference TRBV11-2 and TRBJ1-6, is EAGVAQSPRYKIIEKRQSVAFWCNPISGHATLYWYQQILGQGPKLLIQFQNNGVVDDSQLPKDRFSAERLKGVDSTLKIQPAKLEDSAVYLCASSLPDSPLHFGNGTRLTVT.

The chain combines TRBV19 with TRBJ1-5, with 9 bases lining up with TRBD1. Germline CDR1 is LNHDA and CDR2 is SQIVND (reference sequence). The CDR3 runs 15 residues. Trimming cost V 6 bases and J 1 base; bases outside gene matches: 4. As DNA, the CDR3 is TGTGCCAGTAGGTTTACAGGGGGCAGCAATCAGCCCCAGCATTTT. As protein: CASRFTGGSNQPQHF. Looking up the rest from reference TRBV19 and TRBJ1-5 gives the full variable domain: DGGITQSPKYLFRKEGQNVTLSCEQNLNHDAMYWYRQDPGQGLRLIYYSQIVNDFQKGDIAEGYSVSREKKESFPLTVTSAQKNPTAFYLCASRFTGGSNQPQHFGDGTRLSIL.

A note on this clone: At one boundary the junction diverges from the germline segment, which might be a read error. The J gene is TRBJ1-3, the V gene TRBV5-1; no definite D call. CDR1 and CDR2 from the germline V gene are SGHRS and YFSETQ. The CDR3 spans 14 residues. As DNA, the CDR3 is TGCGCCAGCAGGGGCCCCGGTTCTGAAAACACCATATATTTT. Amino acids: CASRGPGSENTIYF.

The genes are TRBV27 and TRBJ1-1; possible D gene TRBD1, 5 bases. Trimming shortened V by 3 bases and J by 0 bases, and 8 bases separated the two germline ends. There are 14 residues in the CDR3. Per germline, CDR1 MNHEY and CDR2 SMNVEV (reference sequence). CDR3: CASSFRAMNTEAFF. CDR3 in DNA: TGTGCCAGCAGTTTCAGGGCCATGAACACTGAAGCTTTCTTT.

Only a few counts were recorded for this clone. This sequence joins TRBV9 and TRBJ1-1; the match to TRBD1 covers 7 bases. This CDR3 has 14 amino acids. With V trimmed by 0 bases and J by 5 bases, 4 bases remained unmatched. From germline, CDR1 is SGDLS and CDR2 YYNGEE. The CDR3: CASSVVEGATEAFF. The CDR3 nucleotides read TGTGCCAGCAGCGTAGTAGAGGGGGCAACTGAAGCTTTCTTT.

This chain connects TRBV5-4 to TRBJ1-5; the D is unclear. The CDR3 extends over 15 amino acids. V dropped 4 bases and J dropped 1 base, with 12 bases sitting between them. Germline V gene sequence: CDR1 SGHNT, CDR2 YYREEE (reference sequence). CDR3 sequence reads: CASSPGRESNQPQHF. CDR3 sequence (DNA): TGTGCCAGCAGCCCTGGACGGGAAAGCAATCAGCCCCAGCATTTT.

The chain combines TRBV2 with TRBJ2-1; the D is unclear. Trimming removed 8 bases at V and 6 bases at J, with 11 bases between. This CDR3 spans 12 amino acids. CDR1 SNHLY and CDR2 FYNNEI come from the germline V gene. This CDR3 reads CASPDWRNEQFF. In DNA form, the CDR3 reads TGTGCCAGCCCTGACTGGCGCAATGAGCAGTTCTTC. Supplemented by reference TRBV2 and TRBJ2-1, the full variable domain reads EPEVTQTPSHQVTQMGQEVILRCVPISNHLYFYWYRQILGQKVEFLVSFYNNEISEKSEIFDDQFSVERPDGSNFTLKIRSTKLEDSAMYFCASPDWRNEQFFGPGTRLTVL.

In this sample, this clone turned up a few times. The J gene is TRBJ2-2, the V gene TRBV7-9; the match to TRBD2 covers 10 bases. The CDR3 spans 15 residues. Germline lookup yields CDR1 SEHNR and CDR2 FQNEAQ (reference sequence). V dropped 3 bases and J dropped 5; count of bases not matched to a gene: 3. CDR3 sequence reads: CASSFASGSTGELFF. The DNA for the CDR3 is TGTGCCAGCAGCTTCGCTAGCGGGAGTACCGGGGAGCTGTTTTTT. The complete variable domain, with remaining parts taken from reference TRBV7-9 and TRBJ2-2, reads DTGVSQNPRHKITKRGQNVTFRCDPISEHNRLYWYRQTLGQGPEFLTYFQNEAQLEKSRLLSDRFSAERPKGSFSTLEIQRTEQGDSAMYLCASSFASGSTGELFFGEGSRLTVL.

This sequence joins TRBV28 and TRBJ2-2; TRBD1 agrees at 9 bases. The CDR3 has 18 residues. V lost 6 bases and J lost 4; bases outside the gene matches: 15. CDR1 and CDR2 (germline): MDHEN, SYDVKM. For the CDR3, the DNA is TGTGCCAGCAGCCCACTAAGAACCGGGACAGGGCCCACCGGGGAGCTGTTTTTT. Protein product: CASSPLRTGTGPTGELFF.

The rearrangement joins TRBV28 to TRBJ2-1; 11 nucleotides agree with TRBD2. Per the germline V gene, CDR1 is MDHEN and CDR2 is SYDVKM. The length of the CDR3 is 15 residues. Germline trimming cut 6 bases from V and 7 bases from J; bases unmatched to any gene: 8. This chain's CDR3 is CASSSTSGSWNEQFF. CDR3 nucleotide sequence: TGTGCCAGCAGCTCCACTAGCGGGAGTTGGAATGAGCAGTTCTTC.

CDR3 nucleotide sequence: TGTGCCACCAGTCCTGACAGAGGCGATACGCAGTATTTT. This codes for CATSPDRGDTQYF. This chain links TRBV15 with TRBJ2-3, with D maybe TRBD1 (5 bases). The germline V gene encodes CDR1 LNHNV and CDR2 YYDKDF (reference sequence). The CDR3 is 13 residues long. V gave up 6 bases and J gave up 6 bases, with 13 bases separating them.

This clone has just one count. The germline gene is not matched at one end of the junction; a read error may be the cause. The J gene is TRBJ2-6, the V gene TRBV7-6; 7 positions agree with TRBD1. The CDR3 spans 15 residues. CDR1 SGHVS and CDR2 FNYEAQ come from the germline V gene. The CDR3 sequence: CASSTTGAGANGLTF. CDR3 nucleotides: TGTGCCAGCAGCACCACAGGGGCTGGGGCCAACGGCCTGACTTTC.

The chain employs TRBV5-4 and TRBJ1-2, with D possibly TRBD1 on 6 matching bases. This CDR3 has 14 amino acids. The V end lost 4 bases, the J end lost 6 bases, and 16 bases lay between the germline ends. The V gene's germline CDR1 is SGHNT and CDR2 YYREEE (reference sequence). In nucleotides, the CDR3 is TGTGCCAGCAGCCAATCACAAACAGGGCATGGCTACACCTTC. This translates into CASSQSQTGHGYTF.

This chain uses TRBV28 with TRBJ1-6; D gene uncertain. Germline V lookup: CDR1 MDHEN, CDR2 SYDVKM. Between the trimmed V and J ends, which lost 2 bases and 11 bases, there was a span of 7 bases. The CDR3 covers 12 residues. The CDR3 nucleotides read TGTGCCAGCAGTTTACAGAGGACACCCCTCCACTTT. It encodes CASSLQRTPLHF.

This chain uses TRBV19 with TRBJ1-2; D is unclear. The germline CDR1 and CDR2 sequences are LNHDA and SQIVND (reference sequence). The V and J ends lost 6 bases and 8 bases respectively, with 19 bases between them. The CDR3 extends over 14 amino acids. The CDR3: CASRRAGAQGGYTF. The CDR3 DNA reads TGTGCCAGTAGGAGGGCAGGAGCACAAGGGGGCTACACCTTC.

CDR3: CASRLQGRTEAFF. The CDR3 nucleotides are TGTGCCAGCAGACTACAGGGTAGGACTGAAGCTTTCTTT. The rearrangement links TRBV7-2 to TRBJ1-1; a possible D gene is TRBD1 (6 bases). CDR3 length: 13 residues. Trimming stripped 6 bases from V and 5 bases from J, with 13 bases between. Germline V gene sequence: CDR1 SGHTA, CDR2 FQGNSA.

The J gene is TRBJ1-2, the V gene TRBV9; D perhaps matches TRBD1 (5 bases). This CDR3 contains 15 residues. Looked up from germline, CDR1 is SGDLS and CDR2 is YYNGEE. V lost 0 bases to trimming and J lost 0 bases, with 9 bases between them. The CDR3 sequence: CASSVGAGTNYGYTF. CDR3 bases: TGTGCCAGCAGCGTAGGGGCAGGGACTAACTATGGCTACACCTTC.

The chain links TRBV5-1 to TRBJ2-3; 9 bases are shared with TRBD2. CDR1 is SGHRS, CDR2 YFSETQ, per germline. After removal of 2 bases from V and 0 bases from J, the junction contained 1 base not matched to a gene. The CDR3 sequence is 15 residues long. The chain's CDR3 is CASSFLAGSTDTQYF. Written as DNA, the CDR3 is TGCGCCAGCAGCTTCCTAGCGGGAAGCACAGATACGCAGTATTTT.

This rearrangement joins TRBV5-1 to TRBJ1-3; 7 bases line up with TRBD1. With 4 bases clipped from V and 1 base from J, the junction kept 11 bases outside the gene matches. CDR1 SGHRS and CDR2 YFSETQ come from the germline V gene. The CDR3 is 17 residues long. CDR3 region: CASSVGQPRVSGNTIYF. In DNA form, the CDR3 reads TGCGCCAGCAGCGTGGGACAGCCTAGAGTTTCTGGAAACACCATATATTTT.

V usage is TRBV19 and J usage is TRBJ1-5; no clear D. The CDR3 extends over 14 amino acids. V lost 5 bases and J lost 3, with 11 bases in between. Per the germline V gene, CDR1 is LNHDA and CDR2 is SQIVND (reference sequence). CDR3 coding DNA: TGTGCCAGTAGTCAGAACCCTTCCAATCAGCCCCAGCATTTT. Translating gives CASSQNPSNQPQHF.

This chain uses TRBV28 with TRBJ1-4; no clear D gene. This CDR3 region has 12 residues. The germline V gene encodes CDR1 MDHEN and CDR2 SYDVKM. V shed 7 bases and J shed 6 bases, with 9 bases lying between them. The CDR3 DNA reads TGTGCCAGCAATAGGAGGGATGAAAAACTGTTTTTT. Residues: CASNRRDEKLFF.

J is TRBJ2-3 and V is TRBV10-1; D is ambiguous. Germline loops: CDR1 WNHNN, CDR2 SYGVQD (reference sequence). Trimming stripped 3 bases from V and 4 bases from J, with 5 bases between. The CDR3 loop spans 12 amino acids. The CDR3 bases are TGCGCCAGCAGTGACCAGGCAGATACGCAGTATTTT. This translates into CASSDQADTQYF.

The J gene is TRBJ2-7, the V gene TRBV19, with 11 bases that match TRBD2. V was pared by 5 bases and J by 7 bases, with 4 bases of the junction left unmatched. Germline V gene data show CDR1 as LNHDA and CDR2 as SQIVND (reference sequence). CDR3 length: 13 residues. DNA of the CDR3: TGTGCCAGTAGTTCCAGGACTAGCGGGGAGCAGTACTTC. It is translated as CASSSRTSGEQYF.

This clone was recorded once. J is TRBJ2-7 and V is TRBV2; the D gene is possibly TRBD2 (5 bases). The CDR3 extends over 14 amino acids. V was cut by 3 bases and J by 3 bases, with 12 bases left in between. In germline, CDR1 is SNHLY, CDR2 FYNNEI. The CDR3 region has the DNA TGTGCCAGCAGTGAGGCTGAGGGTAACTACGAGCAGTACTTC. Translation: CASSEAEGNYEQYF.